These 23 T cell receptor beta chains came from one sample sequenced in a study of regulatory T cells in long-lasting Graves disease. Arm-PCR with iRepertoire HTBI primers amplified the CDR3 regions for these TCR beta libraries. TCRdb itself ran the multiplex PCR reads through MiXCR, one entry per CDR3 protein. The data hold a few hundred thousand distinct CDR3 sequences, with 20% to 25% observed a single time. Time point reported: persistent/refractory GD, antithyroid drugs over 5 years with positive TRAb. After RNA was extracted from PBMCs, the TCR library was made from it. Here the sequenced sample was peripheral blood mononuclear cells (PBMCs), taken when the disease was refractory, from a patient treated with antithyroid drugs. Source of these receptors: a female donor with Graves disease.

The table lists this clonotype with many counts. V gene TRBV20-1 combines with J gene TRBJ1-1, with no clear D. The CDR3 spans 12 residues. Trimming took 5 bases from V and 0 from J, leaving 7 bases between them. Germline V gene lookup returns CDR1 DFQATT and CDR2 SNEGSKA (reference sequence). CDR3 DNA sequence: TGCAGTGCTGCCGACGTGAACACTGAAGCTTTCTTT. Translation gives CSAADVNTEAFF.

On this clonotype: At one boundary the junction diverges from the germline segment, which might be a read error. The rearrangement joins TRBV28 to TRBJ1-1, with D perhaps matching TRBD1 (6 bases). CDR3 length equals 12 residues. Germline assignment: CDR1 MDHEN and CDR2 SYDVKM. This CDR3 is CASFKGGTGAFF. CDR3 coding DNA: TGTGCCAGCTTCAAGGGGGGCACTGGAGCTTTCTTT.

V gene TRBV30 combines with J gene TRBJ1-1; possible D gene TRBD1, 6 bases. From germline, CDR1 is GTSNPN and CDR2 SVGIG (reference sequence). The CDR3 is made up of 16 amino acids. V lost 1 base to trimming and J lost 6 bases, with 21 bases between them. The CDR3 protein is CAWSGIKTTGSAEAFF. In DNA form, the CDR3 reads TGTGCCTGGAGTGGGATTAAAACGACAGGATCTGCTGAAGCTTTCTTT.

This chain's CDR3 is CASSYSIGGRSTGELFF. For the CDR3, the DNA is TGTGCCAGCAGTTACTCGATAGGAGGGAGATCCACCGGGGAGCTGTTTTTT. The chain recombines TRBV6-5 with TRBJ2-2, with D perhaps TRBD2 (6 bases). CDR1 MNHEY and CDR2 SVGAGI come from the germline V gene. The V end was cut by 0 bases, the J end by 4 bases, with 15 bases between. The CDR3 sequence is 17 residues long.

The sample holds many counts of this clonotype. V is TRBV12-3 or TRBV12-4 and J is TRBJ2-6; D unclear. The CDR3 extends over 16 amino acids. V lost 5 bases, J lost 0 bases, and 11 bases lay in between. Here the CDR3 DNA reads TGTGCCAGCAGTAGAGAGTGGGGCTCTGGGGCCAACGTCCTGACTTTC. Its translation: CASSREWGSGANVLTF.

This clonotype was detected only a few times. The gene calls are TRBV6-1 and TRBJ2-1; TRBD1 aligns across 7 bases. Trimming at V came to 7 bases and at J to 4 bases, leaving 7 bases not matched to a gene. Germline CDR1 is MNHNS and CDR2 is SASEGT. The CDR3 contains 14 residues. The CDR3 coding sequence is TGTGCCAGCACAACAGGGGATCCTTACAATGAGCAGTTCTTC. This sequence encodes CASTTGDPYNEQFF.

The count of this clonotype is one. CDR3 in DNA: TGTGCCAGCAGTTCCCCTAGCGGGAGTGATACGCAGTATTTT. It codes for CASSSPSGSDTQYF. This chain connects TRBV28 to TRBJ2-3; 10 bases are shared with TRBD2. Germline trimming cut 4 bases from V and 6 bases from J; bases unmatched to any gene: 4. Per the germline V gene, CDR1 is MDHEN and CDR2 is SYDVKM. The CDR3 is 14 amino acids.

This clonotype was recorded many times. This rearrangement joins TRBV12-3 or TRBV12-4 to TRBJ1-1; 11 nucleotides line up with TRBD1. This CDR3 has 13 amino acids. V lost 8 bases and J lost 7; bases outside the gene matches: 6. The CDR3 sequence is CASGQGANIEAFF. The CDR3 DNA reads TGTGCCAGCGGACAGGGGGCCAATATTGAAGCTTTCTTT.

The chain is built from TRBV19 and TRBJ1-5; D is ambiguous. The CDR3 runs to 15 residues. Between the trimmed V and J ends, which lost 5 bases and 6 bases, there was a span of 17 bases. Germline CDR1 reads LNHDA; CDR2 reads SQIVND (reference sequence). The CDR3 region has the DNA TGTGCCAGTAGTGTCAGTAGGGCGGACGGTCAGCCCCAGCATTTT. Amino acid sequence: CASSVSRADGQPQHF.

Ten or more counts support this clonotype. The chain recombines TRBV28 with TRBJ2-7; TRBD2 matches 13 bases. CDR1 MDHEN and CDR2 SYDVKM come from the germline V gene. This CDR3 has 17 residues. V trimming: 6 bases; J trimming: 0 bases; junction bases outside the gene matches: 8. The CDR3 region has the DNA TGTGCCAGCAGCCCCGGGACTAGCGGGATGAGCTCCTACGAGCAGTACTTC. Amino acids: CASSPGTSGMSSYEQYF.

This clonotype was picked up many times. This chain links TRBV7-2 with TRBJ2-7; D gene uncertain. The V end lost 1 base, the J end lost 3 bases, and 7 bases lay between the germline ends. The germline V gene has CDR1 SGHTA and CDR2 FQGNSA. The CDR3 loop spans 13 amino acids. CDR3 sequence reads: CASSLGYSYEQYF. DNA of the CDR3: TGTGCCAGCAGCTTAGGCTATAGCTACGAGCAGTACTTC.

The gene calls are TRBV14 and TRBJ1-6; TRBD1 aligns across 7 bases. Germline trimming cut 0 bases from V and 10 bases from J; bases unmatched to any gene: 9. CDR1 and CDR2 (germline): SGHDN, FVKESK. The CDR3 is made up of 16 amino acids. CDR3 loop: CASSQETGARNSPLHF. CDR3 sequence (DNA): TGTGCCAGCAGCCAAGAAACAGGGGCGCGGAACTCACCCCTCCACTTT.

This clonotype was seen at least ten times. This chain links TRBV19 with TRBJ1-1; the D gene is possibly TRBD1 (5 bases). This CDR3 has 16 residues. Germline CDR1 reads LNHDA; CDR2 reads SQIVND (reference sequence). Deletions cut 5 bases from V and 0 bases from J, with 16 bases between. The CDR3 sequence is CASSASRTSLNTEAFF. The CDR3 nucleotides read TGTGCCAGTAGTGCATCGAGGACATCTTTGAACACTGAAGCTTTCTTT.

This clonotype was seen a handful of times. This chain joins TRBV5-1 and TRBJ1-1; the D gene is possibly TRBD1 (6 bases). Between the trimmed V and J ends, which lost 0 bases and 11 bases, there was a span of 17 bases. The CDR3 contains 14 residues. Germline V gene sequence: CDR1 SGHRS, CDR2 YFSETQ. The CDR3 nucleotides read TGCGCCAGCAGCTTGGCCTCGGGGGCCCAAGTCGCTTTCTTT. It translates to CASSLASGAQVAFF.

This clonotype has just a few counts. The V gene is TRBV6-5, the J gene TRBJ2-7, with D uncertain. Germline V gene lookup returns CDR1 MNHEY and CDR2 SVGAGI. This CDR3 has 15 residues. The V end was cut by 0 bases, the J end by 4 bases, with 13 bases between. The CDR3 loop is CASSYSGDIRYEQYF. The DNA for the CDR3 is TGTGCCAGCAGTTACTCAGGAGACATACGATACGAGCAGTACTTC.

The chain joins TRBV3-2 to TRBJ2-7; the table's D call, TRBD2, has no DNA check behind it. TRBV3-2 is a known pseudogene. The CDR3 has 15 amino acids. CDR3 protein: CASSLAGLAAYEQYF. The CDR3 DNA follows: TGTGCCAGCAGCCTCGCGGGACTAGCGGCCTACGAGCAGTACTTC.

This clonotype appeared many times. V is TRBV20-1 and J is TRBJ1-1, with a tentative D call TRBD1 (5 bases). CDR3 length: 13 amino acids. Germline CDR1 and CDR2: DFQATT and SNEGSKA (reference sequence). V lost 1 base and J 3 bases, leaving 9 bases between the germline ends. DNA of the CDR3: TGCAGTGCTAGAGGGGGCGGGGACACTGAAGCTTTCTTT. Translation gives CSARGGGDTEAFF.

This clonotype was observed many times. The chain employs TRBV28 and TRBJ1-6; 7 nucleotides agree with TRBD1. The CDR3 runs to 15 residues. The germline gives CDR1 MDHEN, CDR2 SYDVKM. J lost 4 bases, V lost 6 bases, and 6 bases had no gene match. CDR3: CASSQGGGYNSPLHF. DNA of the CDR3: TGTGCCAGCAGCCAGGGGGGAGGTTATAATTCACCCCTCCACTTT.

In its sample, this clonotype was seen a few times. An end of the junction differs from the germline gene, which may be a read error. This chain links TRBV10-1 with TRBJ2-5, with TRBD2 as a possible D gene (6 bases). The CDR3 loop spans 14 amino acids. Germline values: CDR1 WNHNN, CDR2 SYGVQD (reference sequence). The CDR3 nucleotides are TGTGCCAGCAGTGCCCGGGACTTCCGTGAGACCCAGTACTTC. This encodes CASSARDFRETQYF.

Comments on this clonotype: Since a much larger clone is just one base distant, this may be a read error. The CDR3 region is CARSMDRLPNYGYTF. The DNA for the CDR3 is TGTGCCCGCAGTATGGACAGGCTCCCTAACTATGGCTACACCTTC. V and J are TRBV6-1 and TRBJ1-2; 7 bases are a match to TRBD1. CDR3 size: 15 residues. CDR1 is MNHNS and CDR2 is SASEGT in the germline V gene.

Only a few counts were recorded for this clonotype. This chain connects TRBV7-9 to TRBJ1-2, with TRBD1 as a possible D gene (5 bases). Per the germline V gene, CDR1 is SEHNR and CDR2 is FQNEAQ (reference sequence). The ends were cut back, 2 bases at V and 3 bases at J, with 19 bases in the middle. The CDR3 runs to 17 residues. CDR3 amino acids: CASSLIPRAGTHYGYTF. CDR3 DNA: TGTGCCAGCAGCTTAATCCCGAGAGCCGGGACCCACTATGGCTACACCTTC.

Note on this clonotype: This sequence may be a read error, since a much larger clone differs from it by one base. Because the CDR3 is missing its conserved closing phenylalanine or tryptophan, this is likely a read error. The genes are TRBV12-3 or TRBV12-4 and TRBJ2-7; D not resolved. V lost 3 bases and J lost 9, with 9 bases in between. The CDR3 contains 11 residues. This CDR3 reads CASSLGVGQYL. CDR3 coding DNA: TGTGCCAGCAGTTTGGGTGTAGGGCAGTACCTC.

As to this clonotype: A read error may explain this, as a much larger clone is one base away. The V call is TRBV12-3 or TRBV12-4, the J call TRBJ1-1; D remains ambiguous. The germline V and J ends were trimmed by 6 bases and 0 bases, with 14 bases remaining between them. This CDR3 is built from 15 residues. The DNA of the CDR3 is TGTGCCAGCAGCCGAAATGGACTACTGAACACTGAAGCTTTCTTT. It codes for CASSRNGLLNTEAFF.